This T cell receptor (beta chain) was retrieved from a study of CD8 T cells in Susac syndrome. Reverse transcription of about 0.5 to 1 ug RNA used random hexamers. Multiplex PCR with immunoSEQ amplified the TCR beta CDR3 across 54 Vbeta and 13 Jbeta. One entry per CDR3 protein, called by TCRdb with MiXCR from the immunoSEQ multiplex PCR reads. The table has around 180,000 distinct CDR3 sequences, 85% to 95% seen once. Trimming pared 2 bases from V and 12 bases from J, leaving 16 bases between. This CDR3 spans 13 amino acids. Germline V gene sequence: CDR1 SGHTA, CDR2 FQGTGA. It was negative isolation that provided the CD8+ and CD4+ T cells, whereas TEMRA cells were enriched by FACS.

This receptor was taken from a human donor with multiple sclerosis. The chain joins TRBV7-3 to TRBJ2-5; no firm D call. Sequenced sample: CD4+ T cells from PBMCs. CDR3 sequence (DNA): TGTGCCAGCAGCTTAGAAGGGATTACCCTTAAGTACTTC. It encodes CASSLEGITLKYF.